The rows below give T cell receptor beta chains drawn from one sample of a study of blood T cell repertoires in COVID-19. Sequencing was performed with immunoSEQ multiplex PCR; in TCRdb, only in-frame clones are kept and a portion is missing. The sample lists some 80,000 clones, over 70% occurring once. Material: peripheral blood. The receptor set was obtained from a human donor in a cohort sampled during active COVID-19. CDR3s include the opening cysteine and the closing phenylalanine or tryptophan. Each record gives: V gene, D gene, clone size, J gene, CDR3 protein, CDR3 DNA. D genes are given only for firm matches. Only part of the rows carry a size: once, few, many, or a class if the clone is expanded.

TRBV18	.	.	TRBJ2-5	CASSTIGGQETQYF	TGTGCCAGCTCAACAATAGGCGGCCAAGAGACCCAGTACTTC
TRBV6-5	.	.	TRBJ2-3	CASSYSVRATDTQYF	TGTGCCAGCAGTTACTCGGTCAGGGCGACAGATACGCAGTATTTT
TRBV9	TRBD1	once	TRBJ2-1	CASSVSGTGANNEQFF	TGTGCCAGCAGCGTTTCCGGGACAGGGGCCAACAATGAGCAGTTCTTC
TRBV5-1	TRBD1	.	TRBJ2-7	CASSLGQGAHEQYF	TGCGCCAGCAGCCTGGGACAGGGGGCCCACGAGCAGTACTTC
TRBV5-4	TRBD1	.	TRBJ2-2	CASSRPGTGNTGELFF	TGTGCCAGCAGCCGTCCCGGGACAGGGAACACCGGGGAGCTGTTTTTT
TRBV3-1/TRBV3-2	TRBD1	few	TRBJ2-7	CASSPRQGRVYEQYF	TGTGCCAGCAGCCCTCGACAGGGCCGCGTCTACGAGCAGTACTTC
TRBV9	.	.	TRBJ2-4	CASSVSAGADIQYF	TGTGCCAGCAGCGTAAGTGCAGGGGCTGACATTCAGTACTTC
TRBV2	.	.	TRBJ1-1	CASRLTTGNTEAFF	TGTGCCAGCCGATTAACCACAGGGAACACTGAAGCTTTCTTT
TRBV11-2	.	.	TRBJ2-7	CASSPRLIQTYEQYF	TGTGCCAGCAGCCCCCGTCTCATCCAGACATACGAGCAGTACTTC
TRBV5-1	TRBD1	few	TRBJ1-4	CASSAQGATNEKLFF	TGCGCCAGCAGCGCCCAGGGGGCAACTAATGAAAAACTGTTTTTT
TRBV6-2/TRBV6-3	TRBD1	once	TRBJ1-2	CASSYPPGQGSNYGYTF	TGTGCCAGCAGTTACCCTCCGGGACAGGGGAGTAACTATGGCTACACCTTC
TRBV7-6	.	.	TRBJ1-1	CASSPHPFGTEAFF	TGTGCCAGCAGCCCACATCCCTTTGGCACTGAAGCTTTCTTT
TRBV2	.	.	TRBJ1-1	CASKADLNTEAFF	TGTGCCAGCAAGGCAGACTTGAACACTGAAGCTTTCTTT
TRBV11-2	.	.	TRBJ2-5	CASSAQIQETQYF	TGTGCCAGCAGCGCACAGATCCAAGAGACCCAGTACTTC
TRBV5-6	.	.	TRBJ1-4	CASSLSRDGGKDGKLFF	TGTGCCAGCAGCTTGTCACGTGATGGGGGGAAGGACGGAAAACTGTTTTTT
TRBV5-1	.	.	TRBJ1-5	CASSLEGVGQPQHF	TGCGCCAGCAGCTTGGAAGGGGTAGGGCAGCCCCAGCATTTT
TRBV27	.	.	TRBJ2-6	CASSLTRNSGANVLTF	TGTGCCAGCAGTCTGACACGTAACTCTGGGGCCAACGTCCTGACTTTC
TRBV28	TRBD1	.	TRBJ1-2	CASRPTGSFSGYTF	TGTGCCAGCAGACCGACAGGGAGCTTTTCTGGCTACACCTTC
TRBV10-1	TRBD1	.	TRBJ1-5	CASSETGDRGIGSNQPQHF	TGCGCCAGCAGTGAGACCGGAGACAGGGGGATAGGAAGCAATCAGCCCCAGCATTTT
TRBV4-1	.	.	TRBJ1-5	CASSLQPGGGGNQPQHF	TGCGCCAGCAGCCTCCAGCCGGGGGGCGGCGGCAATCAGCCCCAGCATTTT
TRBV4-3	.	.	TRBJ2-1	CASSHGRQSYNEQFF	TGCGCCAGCAGCCACGGCCGACAGAGTTACAATGAGCAGTTCTTC
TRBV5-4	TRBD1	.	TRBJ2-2	CASSSGGRGELFF	TGTGCCAGCAGCTCAGGGGGCCGAGGGGAGCTGTTTTTT
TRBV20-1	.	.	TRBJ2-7	CSAAIATEQYF	TGCAGTGCAGCTATAGCGACCGAGCAGTACTTC
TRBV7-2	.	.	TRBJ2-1	CASSLAGGWNEQFF	TGTGCCAGCAGCTTGGCAGGGGGGTGGAATGAGCAGTTCTTC
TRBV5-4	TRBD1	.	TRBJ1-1	CASSAGTVNTEAFF	TGTGCCAGCAGCGCCGGGACAGTTAATACTGAAGCTTTCTTT